What follows are 10 T cell receptor beta chains derived from one specimen sequenced in a study of blood T cell repertoires in COVID-19. Some clones are missing from TCRdb's copy, which holds only in-frame ones; the method was immunoSEQ multiplex PCR. Of approximately 250,000 clones in the sample, approximately 79% were seen once. The sequenced material came from PBMCs or T cells enriched from blood (not recorded which). The receptors derive from a young man with acute COVID-19.

This chain connects TRBV11-1 to TRBJ1-2; D call uncertain. Trimming took 4 bases from V and 8 from J, leaving 17 bases between them. CDR1 is SGHAT and CDR2 is FQDESV in the germline V gene (reference sequence). The CDR3 contains 14 residues. The CDR3, as DNA: TGTGCCAGCAGCTCCCCGACGCAGCGAAGCGGCTACACCTTC. Translated: CASSSPTQRSGYTF.

This clone was recorded many times. The gene calls are TRBV4-2 and TRBJ2-2; no clear D gene. CDR3 length: 14 amino acids. Germline V gives CDR1 LGHNA, CDR2 YNFKEQ. V was clipped by 0 bases and J by 7 bases, with 9 bases between them. In DNA, the CDR3 is TGTGCCAGCAGCCAAGATGAAGAGGTCGGGGAGCTGTTTTTT. Translation: CASSQDEEVGELFF.

CDR3 bases: TGTGCCAGCAGCCCCCAAGCGGGAGGTCCAGATACGCAGTATTTT. Amino acids: CASSPQAGGPDTQYF. The rearrangement uses TRBV6-2 or TRBV6-3 and TRBJ2-3; 9 bases agree with TRBD2. Germline CDR1 MNHEY, CDR2 SVGEGT. V gave up 6 bases and J gave up 4 bases; unmatched junction bases: 8. The CDR3 is 15 amino acids.

This sequence joins TRBV11-2 and TRBJ1-1; 12 nucleotides match TRBD1. Per germline, CDR1 SGHAT and CDR2 FQNNGV. The junction had 8 bases not matched to a gene; V was cut back by 4 bases and J by 5 bases. The CDR3 spans 16 residues. CDR3 sequence: CASSSLGQGARTEAFF. DNA for the CDR3: TGTGCCAGCAGCTCCCTGGGACAGGGGGCAAGAACTGAAGCTTTCTTT.

The J gene is TRBJ1-2, the V gene TRBV28; 10 nucleotides agree with TRBD1. J was trimmed by 4 bases and V by 6 bases; bases with no gene match: 11. This CDR3 contains 16 residues. CDR1 is MDHEN and CDR2 is SYDVKM in the germline V gene. The CDR3 protein is CASRAAGTGDSYGYTF. DNA of the CDR3: TGTGCCAGCAGGGCTGCCGGGACAGGGGATAGCTATGGCTACACCTTC.

The rearrangement joins TRBV7-9 to TRBJ2-1; possible D gene TRBD2, 6 bases. Germline V CDR1 and CDR2: SEHNR, FQNEAQ (reference sequence). V was clipped by 2 bases and J by 0 bases, with 11 bases between them. The CDR3 sequence is 16 residues long. The CDR3 sequence: CASSLQTSFSYNEQFF. DNA of the CDR3: TGTGCCAGCAGCTTACAGACTAGTTTCTCCTACAATGAGCAGTTCTTC.

V gene TRBV29-1 combines with J gene TRBJ1-5, with a possible D match to TRBD1 (6 bases). Trimming pared 5 bases from V and 6 bases from J, leaving 14 bases between. Germline loops: CDR1 SQVTM, CDR2 ANQGSEA. The CDR3 is made up of 13 amino acids. The CDR3 DNA sequence: TGCAGCGTTAGTACCGGGACACCTCAGCCCCAGCATTTT. Its translation is CSVSTGTPQPQHF. Full variable domain (outside the CDR3, taken from reference TRBV29-1 and TRBJ1-5): SAVISQKPSRDICQRGTSLTIQCQVDSQVTMMFWYRQQPGQSLTLIATANQGSEATYESGFVIDKFPISRPNLTFSTLTVSNMSPEDSSIYLCSVSTGTPQPQHFGDGTRLSIL.

This clone was found once. The V call is TRBV19, the J call TRBJ2-3; 13 bases agree with TRBD2. The germline CDR1 and CDR2 sequences are LNHDA and SQIVND (reference sequence). The ends lost 5 bases at V and 6 bases at J; junction bases unmatched: 5. CDR3 length equals 15 residues. CDR3 DNA: TGTGCCAGTAGTTCAACTAGCGGGGGGGCGGATACGCAGTATTTT. It is translated as CASSSTSGGADTQYF.

The gene calls are TRBV23-1 and TRBJ1-2; tentatively, D is TRBD1 (6 bases). TRBV23-1 is known as an ORF, though its function is uncertain. This CDR3 has 15 residues. Trimming left V 6 bases short and J 7 bases short, with 21 bases between. As DNA, the CDR3 is TGCGCCAGCAGGATAACTGTTGGGGGCAGAGGTGGCTACACCTTC. The encoded protein is CASRITVGGRGGYTF.

The CDR3 sequence is CASSGWAGGGYEQYV. DNA for the CDR3: TGTGCCAGCAGTGGTTGGGCAGGGGGCGGGTACGAGCAGTACGTC. The chain recombines TRBV2 with TRBJ2-7, with TRBD1 matching over 8 bases. The CDR3 length is 15 residues. V shed 4 bases and J 4 bases; nucleotides not matched to a gene: 9. The germline CDR1 and CDR2 sequences are SNHLY and FYNNEI.